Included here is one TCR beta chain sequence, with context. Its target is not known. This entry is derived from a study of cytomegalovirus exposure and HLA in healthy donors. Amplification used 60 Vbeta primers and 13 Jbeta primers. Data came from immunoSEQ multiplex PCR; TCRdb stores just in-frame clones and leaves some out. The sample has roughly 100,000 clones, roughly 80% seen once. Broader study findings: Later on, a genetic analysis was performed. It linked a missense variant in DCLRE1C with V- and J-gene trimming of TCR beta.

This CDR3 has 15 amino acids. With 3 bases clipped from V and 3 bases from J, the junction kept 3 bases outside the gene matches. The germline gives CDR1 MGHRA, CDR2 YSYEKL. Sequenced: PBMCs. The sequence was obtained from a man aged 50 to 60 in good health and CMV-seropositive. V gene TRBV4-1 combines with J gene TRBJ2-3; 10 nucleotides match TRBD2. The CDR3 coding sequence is TGCGCCAGCAGCCACGGACTAGCGGCTACAGATACGCAGTATTTT. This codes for CASSHGLAATDTQYF.